The 7 T cell receptor beta chains below were found in one sample sequenced in a study of blood T cells in healthy people across ages. Using a J-beta primer mix together with a sample-barcoded 5' primer, a second PCR was run for about 6 to 12 cycles. From the 5' RACE reads, TCRdb called clonotypes with MiXCR, one entry per CDR3 protein. Here the sample spans about 830,000 distinct CDR3 sequences, about 59% being singletons. Input material: blood. The receptors originated from a man aged 30 to 39 in good health.

This rearrangement joins TRBV27 to TRBJ2-4; D could derive from TRBD1 or TRBD2 (6 bases each). The J call is doubtful: the DNA matches TRBJ2-7 better. The CDR3 covers 19 residues. Germline CDR1 is MNHEY and CDR2 is SMNVEV (reference sequence). CDR3 DNA: TGTGCCAGCAGTTTACGAGCGGGTGGTGTGAGGGACACGATATACGAGCAGTACTTC. This translates into CASSLRAGGVRDTIYEQYF.

This clonotype turned up a few times. The gene calls are TRBV6-6 and TRBJ2-4, with unresolved D. Germline V CDR1 and CDR2: MNHNY, SVGAGI (reference sequence). Trimming removed 6 bases from V and 1 base from J, with 10 bases in between. The CDR3 is 14 residues long. CDR3 DNA sequence: TGTGCCAGCAGACAGACGGAGGCCAAAAACATTCAGTACTTC. This sequence encodes CASRQTEAKNIQYF.

This clonotype was seen only a few times. V gene TRBV7-2 combines with J gene TRBJ2-7, with 8 bases lining up with TRBD1. The CDR3 runs to 14 residues. The ends lost 7 bases at V and 5 bases at J; junction bases unmatched: 10. Germline CDR1 reads SGHTA; CDR2 reads FQGNSA. The CDR3 sequence: CASIILQGVDEQYF. In nucleotides, the CDR3 is TGTGCCAGCATCATTCTACAGGGGGTCGACGAGCAGTACTTC.

This clonotype was found many times. V gene TRBV27 combines with J gene TRBJ2-1; 7 nucleotides line up with TRBD2. Germline CDR1 and CDR2: MNHEY and SMNVEV (reference sequence). The CDR3 is 13 residues long. Trimming took 5 bases from V and 8 from J; bases not matched to a gene: 6. DNA for the CDR3: TGTGCCAGCAGTGCCACTAGCGAGGATGAGCAGTTCTTC. Its translation: CASSATSEDEQFF.

The rearrangement uses TRBV7-2 and TRBJ2-7, with 7 bases lining up with TRBD1. Germline CDR1 SGHTA, CDR2 FQGNSA. CDR3 size: 12 residues. Unmatched junction bases numbered 3, after V lost 5 bases and J lost 5 bases. The CDR3 DNA reads TGTGCCAGCAGCGACAGGGCCGACGAGCAGTACTTC. Residues: CASSDRADEQYF. The whole variable domain, filled in from reference TRBV7-2 and TRBJ2-7, reads GAGVSQSPSNKVTEKGKDVELRCDPISGHTALYWYRQSLGQGLEFLIYFQGNSAPDKSGLPSDRFSAERTGGSVSTLTIQRTQQEDSAVYLCASSDRADEQYFGPGTRLTVT.

CDR3 protein: CASSETGGRGETQYF. The CDR3 bases are TGCGCCAGCAGCGAAACAGGGGGCCGAGGGGAGACCCAGTACTTC. This chain uses TRBV5-1 with TRBJ2-7; 9 nucleotides agree with TRBD1. The DNA matches TRBJ2-5 better at its end, which makes the J call doubtful. Germline V gene sequence: CDR1 SGHRS, CDR2 YFSETQ. CDR3 length: 15 residues.

The chain couples TRBV10-2 to TRBJ2-7, with TRBD1 identical over 10 bases. V lost 1 base to trimming and J lost 4 bases; unmatched junction nucleotides: 7. The CDR3 totals 16 residues. Germline values: CDR1 WSHSY, CDR2 SAAADI. The CDR3 loop is CASSEFDRGLVYEQYF. In DNA form, the CDR3 reads TGCGCCAGCAGTGAGTTTGACAGGGGGCTGGTTTACGAGCAGTACTTC.